This T cell receptor beta chain was sequenced for a study of PD-1 blockade in classical Hodgkin lymphoma. Points on this clone: The antigen is unknown.

Time point here: cycle 4 day 1 (C4D1), after six to seven weeks of nivolumab. Relapse was seen in all patients after autologous stem cell transplantation, and brentuximab vedotin exposure was variable. Patients' outcomes at their best amounted to complete response, partial response or progressive disease. Study-wide results and caveats: Whereas CD4+ TCR diversity had risen significantly by C4D1, CD8+ TCR diversity had not.

Profiled with immunoSEQ multiplex PCR; TCRdb holds only in-frame clones, not every one. Here the sample spans several thousand clones, 78% being singletons. The starting material was peripheral blood mononuclear cells (PBMCs), obtained before the fourth cycle of nivolumab. The receptor was derived from a human donor with classical Hodgkin lymphoma.

The CDR3 loop is CASSSDTGETQYF. The CDR3 bases are TGCGCCAGCAGCTCCGACACTGGAGAGACCCAGTACTTC. The chain combines TRBV5-1 with TRBJ2-5; D uncertain. The length of the CDR3 is 13 residues. Germline V gene lookup returns CDR1 SGHRS and CDR2 YFSETQ. Deletions cut 3 bases from V and 4 bases from J, with 10 bases between.